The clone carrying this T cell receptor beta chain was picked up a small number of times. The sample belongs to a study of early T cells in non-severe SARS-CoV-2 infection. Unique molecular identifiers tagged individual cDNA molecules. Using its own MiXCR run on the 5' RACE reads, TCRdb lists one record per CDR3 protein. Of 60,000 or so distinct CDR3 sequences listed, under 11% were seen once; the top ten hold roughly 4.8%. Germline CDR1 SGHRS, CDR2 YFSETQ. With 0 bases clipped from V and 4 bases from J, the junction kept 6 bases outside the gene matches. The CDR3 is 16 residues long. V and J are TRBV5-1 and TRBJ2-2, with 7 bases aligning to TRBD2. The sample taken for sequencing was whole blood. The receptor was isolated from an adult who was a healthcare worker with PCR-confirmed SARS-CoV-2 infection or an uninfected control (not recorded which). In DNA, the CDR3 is TGCGCCAGCAGCTTGGGAGTCGCGGGGGTCACCGGGGAGCTGTTTTTT. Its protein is CASSLGVAGVTGELFF. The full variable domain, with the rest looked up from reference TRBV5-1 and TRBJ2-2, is KAGVTQTPRYLIKTRGQQVTLSCSPISGHRSVSWYQQTPGQGLQFLFEYFSETQRNKGNFPGRFSGRQFSNSRSEMNVSTLELGDSALYLCASSLGVAGVTGELFFGEGSRLTVL.